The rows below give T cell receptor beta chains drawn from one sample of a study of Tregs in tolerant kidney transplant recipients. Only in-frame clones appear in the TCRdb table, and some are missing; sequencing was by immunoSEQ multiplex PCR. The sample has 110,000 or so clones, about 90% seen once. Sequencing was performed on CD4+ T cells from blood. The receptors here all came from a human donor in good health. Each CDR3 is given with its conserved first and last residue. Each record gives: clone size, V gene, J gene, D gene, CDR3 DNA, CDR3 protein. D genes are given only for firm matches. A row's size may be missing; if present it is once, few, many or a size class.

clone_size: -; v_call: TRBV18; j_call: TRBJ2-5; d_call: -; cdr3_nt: TGTGCCAGCTCACCACCAGGGCAAGAGACCCAGTACTTC; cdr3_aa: CASSPPGQETQYF
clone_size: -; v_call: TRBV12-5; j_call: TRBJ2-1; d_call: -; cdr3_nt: TGTGCTAGTGGTTTGGTACGGTCGGCGCAGGGAGGTGTCCACAATGAGCAGTTCTTC; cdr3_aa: CASGLVRSAQGGVHNEQFF
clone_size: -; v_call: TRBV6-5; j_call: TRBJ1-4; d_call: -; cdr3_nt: TGTGCCAGCAGTCGATCCGGGACTGAAAAACTGTTTTTT; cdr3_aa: CASSRSGTEKLFF
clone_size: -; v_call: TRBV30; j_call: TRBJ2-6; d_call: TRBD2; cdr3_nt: TGTGCCCGGCGGGAGGGGCCCTCTGGGGCCAACGTCCTGACTTTC; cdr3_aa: CARREGPSGANVLTF
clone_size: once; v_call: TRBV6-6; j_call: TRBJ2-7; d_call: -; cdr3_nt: TGTGCCAGCAGTGGCCTGTTGCAGTCCTACGAGCAGTACTTC; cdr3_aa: CASSGLLQSYEQYF
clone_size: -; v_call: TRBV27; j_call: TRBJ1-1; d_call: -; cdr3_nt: TGTGCCAGCAGTTTAAGACGGGTTTGGACTGAAGCTTTCTTT; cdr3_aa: CASSLRRVWTEAFF
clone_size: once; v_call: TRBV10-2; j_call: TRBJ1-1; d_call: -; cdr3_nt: TGCGCCAGCAGTGAGGGAGGGAACACTGAAGCTTTCTTT; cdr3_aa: CASSEGGNTEAFF
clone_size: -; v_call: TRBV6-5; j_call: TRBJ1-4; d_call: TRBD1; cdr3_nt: TGTGCCAGCAGTTATCACAGGGGTACGAATGAAAAACTGTTTTTT; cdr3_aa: CASSYHRGTNEKLFF
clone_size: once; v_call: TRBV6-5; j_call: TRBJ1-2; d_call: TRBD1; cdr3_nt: TGTGCCAGCAGTGAAGACAGGGGAGGCTATGGCTACACCTTC; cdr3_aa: CASSEDRGGYGYTF
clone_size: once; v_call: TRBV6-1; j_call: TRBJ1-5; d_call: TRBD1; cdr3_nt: TGTGCCAGTGGGGGCCTACAGGGGGTCCCCCCCCAGCATTTT; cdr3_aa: CASGGLQGVPPQHF
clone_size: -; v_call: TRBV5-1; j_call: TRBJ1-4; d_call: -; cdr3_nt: TGCGCCAGCAGCCCCGTTGGGGGGCTTGGGGAAAAACTGTTTTTT; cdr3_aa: CASSPVGGLGEKLFF
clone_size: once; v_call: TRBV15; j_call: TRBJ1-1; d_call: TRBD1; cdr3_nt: TGTGCCACCAGCAAAACGCCCCCGGGACAGCCAAACACTGAAGCTTTCTTT; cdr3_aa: CATSKTPPGQPNTEAFF
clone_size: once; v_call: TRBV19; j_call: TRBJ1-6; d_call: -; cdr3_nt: TGTGCCAGTAGTATAACGGGGGTGGCCGGGACGGACGTGGGGTCACCCCTCCACTTT; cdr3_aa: CASSITGVAGTDVGSPLHF
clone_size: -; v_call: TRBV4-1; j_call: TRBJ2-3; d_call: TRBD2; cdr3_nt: TGCGCCAGCAGCCAGGAGGGACTAGCGGGGGCCTCGCGGGATACGCAGTATTTT; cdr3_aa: CASSQEGLAGASRDTQYF
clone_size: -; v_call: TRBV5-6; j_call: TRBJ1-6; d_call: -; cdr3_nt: TGTGCCAGCAGCTTGGCAACTTTGCCGGGTTACTCACCCCTCCACTTT; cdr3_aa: CASSLATLPGYSPLHF
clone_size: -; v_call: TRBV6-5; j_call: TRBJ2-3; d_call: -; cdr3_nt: TGTGCCAGCAGTTACTGGGCGGGAACAGGGGATACGCAGTATTTT; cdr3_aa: CASSYWAGTGDTQYF
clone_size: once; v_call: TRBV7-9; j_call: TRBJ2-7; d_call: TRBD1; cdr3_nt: TGTGCCAGCAGCTTAAGTATGACAGGGGGGCAGTACTTC; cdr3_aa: CASSLSMTGGQYF
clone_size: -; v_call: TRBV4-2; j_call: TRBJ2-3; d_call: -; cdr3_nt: TGTGCCAGCAGCCAAGATATAACGTCCCTAGTCAGCACAGATACGCAGTATTTT; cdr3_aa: CASSQDITSLVSTDTQYF
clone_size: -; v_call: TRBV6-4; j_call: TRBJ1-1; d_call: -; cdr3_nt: TGTGCCAGCAGTAGAGCAACCGGCACTGAAGCTTTCTTT; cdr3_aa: CASSRATGTEAFF
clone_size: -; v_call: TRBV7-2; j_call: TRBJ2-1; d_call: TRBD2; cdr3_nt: TGTGCCAGCAGCAACGGACTAGCGGGGGGGAGGCATGAGCAGTTCTTC; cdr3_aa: CASSNGLAGGRHEQFF
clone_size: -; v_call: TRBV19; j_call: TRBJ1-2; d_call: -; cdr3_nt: TGTGCCAGTAGTATAGATGGGCGGCAGGCCTATGGCTACACCTTC; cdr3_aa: CASSIDGRQAYGYTF
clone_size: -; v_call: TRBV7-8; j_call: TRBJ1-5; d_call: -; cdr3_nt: TGTGCCAGCAGCTTAGAGGGGGGGGATGGGCCCCAGCATTTT; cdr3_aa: CASSLEGGDGPQHF
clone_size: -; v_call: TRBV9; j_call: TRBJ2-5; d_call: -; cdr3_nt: TGTGCCAGCAGCGTAGAGGGTAGCGGAAGGACCCAGTACTTC; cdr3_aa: CASSVEGSGRTQYF
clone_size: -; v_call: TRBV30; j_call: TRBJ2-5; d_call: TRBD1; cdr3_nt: TGTGCCTGGAGTGTACGTGACAGGGGCCCAGGGGAGACCCAGTACTTC; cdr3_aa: CAWSVRDRGPGETQYF
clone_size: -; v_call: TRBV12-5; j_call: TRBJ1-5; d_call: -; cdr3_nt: TGTGCTAGTAGGAAAGATATTAGCAATCAGCCCCAGCATTTT; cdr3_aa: CASRKDISNQPQHF
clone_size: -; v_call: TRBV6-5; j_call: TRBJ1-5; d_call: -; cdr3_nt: TGTGCCAGCAGCGATTGGACGCACCAGCATTTT; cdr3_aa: CASSDWTHQHF
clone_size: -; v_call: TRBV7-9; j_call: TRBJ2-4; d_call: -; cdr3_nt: TGTGCCAGCAGCCCTGGACCCCCCAGGGAAGCCAAAAACATTCAGTACTTC; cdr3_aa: CASSPGPPREAKNIQYF
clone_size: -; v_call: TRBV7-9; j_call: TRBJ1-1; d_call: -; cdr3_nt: TGTGCCAGCAGCTTATCGGGGAACACTGAAGCTTTCTTT; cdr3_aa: CASSLSGNTEAFF
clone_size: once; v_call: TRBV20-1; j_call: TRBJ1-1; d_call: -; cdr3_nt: TGCAGTGCTAGAGTGGTTCCTGAAGCTTTCTTT; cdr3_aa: CSARVVPEAFF
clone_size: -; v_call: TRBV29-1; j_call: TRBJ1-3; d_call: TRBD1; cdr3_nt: TGCAGCGTGGGAGTAGGGGACAGTTCACCCCTCTCTGGAAACACCATATATTTT; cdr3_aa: CSVGVGDSSPLSGNTIYF
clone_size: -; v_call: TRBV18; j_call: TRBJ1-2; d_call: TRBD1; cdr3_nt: TGTGCCAGCTCACCAAAGGGGTCGACAGGGAACTATGGCTACACCTTC; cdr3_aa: CASSPKGSTGNYGYTF